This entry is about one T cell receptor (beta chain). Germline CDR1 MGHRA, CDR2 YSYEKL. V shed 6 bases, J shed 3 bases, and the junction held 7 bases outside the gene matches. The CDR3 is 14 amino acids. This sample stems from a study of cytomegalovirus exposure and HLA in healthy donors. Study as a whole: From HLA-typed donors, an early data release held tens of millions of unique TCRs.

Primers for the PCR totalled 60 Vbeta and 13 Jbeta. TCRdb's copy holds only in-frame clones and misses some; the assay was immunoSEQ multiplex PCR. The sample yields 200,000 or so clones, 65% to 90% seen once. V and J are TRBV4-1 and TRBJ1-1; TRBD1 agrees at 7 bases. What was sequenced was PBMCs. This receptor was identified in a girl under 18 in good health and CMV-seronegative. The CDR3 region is CASSRQGIDTEAFF. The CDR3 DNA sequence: TGCGCCAGCAGTCGACAGGGAATAGACACTGAAGCTTTCTTT.